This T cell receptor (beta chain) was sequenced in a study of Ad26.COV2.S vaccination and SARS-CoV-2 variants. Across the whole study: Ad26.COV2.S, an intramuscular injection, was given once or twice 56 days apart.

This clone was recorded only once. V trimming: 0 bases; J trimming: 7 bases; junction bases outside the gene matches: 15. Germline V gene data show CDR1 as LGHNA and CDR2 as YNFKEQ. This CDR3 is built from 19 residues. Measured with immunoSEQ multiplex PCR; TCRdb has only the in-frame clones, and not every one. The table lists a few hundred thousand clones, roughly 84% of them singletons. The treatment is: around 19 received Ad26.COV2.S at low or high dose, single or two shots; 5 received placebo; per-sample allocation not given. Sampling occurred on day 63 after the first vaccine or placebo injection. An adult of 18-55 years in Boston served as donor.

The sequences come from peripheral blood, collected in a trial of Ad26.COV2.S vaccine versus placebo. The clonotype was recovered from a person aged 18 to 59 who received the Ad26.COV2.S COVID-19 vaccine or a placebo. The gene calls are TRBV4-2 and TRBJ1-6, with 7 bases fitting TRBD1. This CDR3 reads CASSQEPRGTGAVNSPLHF. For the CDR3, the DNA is TGTGCCAGCAGCCAAGAACCCCGAGGAACAGGGGCGGTAAATTCACCCCTCCACTTT.